This TCR beta chain is from a study of graft-versus-host responses after intestinal transplantation. About the study: After anti-thymocyte globulin induction, recipients took tacrolimus and steroids for 3 to 4 years.

Study-wide results and caveats: Allograft clonal ratios (graft-versus-host to host-versus-graft) were high in patients who had graft-donor T cell macrochimerism.

Processing released intraepithelial and lamina propria lymphocytes from the graft tissue. This clone was detected a few times. Its antigen remains unidentified. Clones were sequenced by immunoSEQ multiplex PCR, and TCRdb holds only the in-frame ones, with some missing. The data contain approximately 19,000 clones, roughly 70% of them seen just once; the ten biggest clones take up roughly 8%. Trimming stripped 4 bases from V and 6 bases from J, with 14 bases between. The CDR3 extends over 14 amino acids. Germline loops: CDR1 SGDLS, CDR2 YYNGEE. The chain has TRBV9 and TRBJ2-1; tentative D call: TRBD1 (5 bases). Sequenced material: ileum tissue, taken roughly 3 weeks after intestinal transplant. This clonotype originated in a human patient who received an intestinal transplant, so some T cells may come from the graft donor. The CDR3 sequence is CASSSYPRANEQFF. Written as DNA, the CDR3 is TGTGCCAGCAGCTCTTACCCCAGGGCCAATGAGCAGTTCTTC.